This TCR beta chain was sequenced in a study of shared clonotypes between healthy human individuals. In germline, CDR1 is MDHEN, CDR2 SYDVKM. The CDR3 runs to 12 residues. Trimming cost V 5 bases and J 9 bases, with 10 bases left between them. Method: immunoSEQ multiplex PCR; TCRdb's copy keeps in-frame clones and lacks some. The table has some 700,000 clones, around 90% seen once; the top ten hold 30% to 35%. The V call is TRBV28, the J call TRBJ2-2, with D possibly being TRBD1 or TRBD2 (5 bases each). The sequenced material came from memory CD8+ T cells from PBMCs. Subset here: CD45RO+ cells pooled with CCR7-negative TemRA cells. The sequence came from a man aged 18 to 30 in good health. Some clones in this sample may be carry-over from other donors' samples. This chain's CDR3 is CASSEGFWELFF. As DNA, the CDR3 is TGTGCCAGCAGTGAGGGGTTTTGGGAGCTGTTTTTT.